What follows are 7 T cell receptor beta chains derived from one specimen sequenced in a study of CD8+ T cells in alopecia areata. As the sequencing template, cDNA was produced by extracting RNA and reverse transcribing it. Assay: immunoSEQ multiplex PCR; the TCRdb copy retains only in-frame clones and omits some. Of tens of thousands of clones listed, roughly 57% are singletons. The specimen comprised CD8+ T cells sorted from blood, sampled at week 0. The receptors stem from a human donor with alopecia areata.

This clone has just a few counts. The CDR3 loop is CASSLGLAGDETQYF. CDR3 coding DNA: TGTGCCAGCAGCTTGGGACTAGCGGGGGATGAGACCCAGTACTTC. The chain joins TRBV7-9 to TRBJ2-5, with 14 bases identical to TRBD2. This CDR3 is 15 amino acids long. Trimming at V came to 3 bases and at J to 5 bases, leaving 2 bases not matched to a gene. Germline V gene lookup returns CDR1 SEHNR and CDR2 FQNEAQ (reference sequence).

In this sample, this clone turned up once. The rearrangement uses TRBV9 and TRBJ2-1; TRBD2 aligns across 10 bases. V was clipped by 0 bases and J by 6 bases; unmatched bases: 3. The CDR3 covers 15 residues. Germline lookup yields CDR1 SGDLS and CDR2 YYNGEE. CDR3 in DNA: TGTGCCAGCAGCGTAGTGGCTAGCGGGGGCAATGAGCAGTTCTTC. Translated, it gives CASSVVASGGNEQFF.

The V call is TRBV29-1, the J call TRBJ2-7; D remains unclear. The V and J ends lost 4 bases and 0 bases respectively, with 13 bases between them. The CDR3 runs 14 residues. Per the germline V gene, CDR1 is SQVTM and CDR2 is ANQGSEA. The CDR3 coding sequence is TGCAGCGTTGCGGGCGTGTTTTCCTCCTACGAGCAGTACTTC. Its translation is CSVAGVFSSYEQYF.

V gene TRBV13 combines with J gene TRBJ1-1, with D unresolved. Germline V CDR1 and CDR2: PRHDT, FYEKMQ (reference sequence). The CDR3 has 12 amino acids. V was pared by 5 bases and J by 1 base, with 5 bases between. This chain's CDR3 is CASSDRNTEAFF. CDR3 sequence (DNA): TGTGCCAGCAGCGACCGGAACACTGAAGCTTTCTTT.

This clone showed up just a few times. V and J are TRBV29-1 and TRBJ2-7; TRBD2 aligns across 10 bases. Germline CDR1 reads SQVTM; CDR2 reads ANQGSEA. There are 14 residues in the CDR3. Germline trimming cut 4 bases from V and 2 bases from J; bases unmatched to any gene: 5. CDR3 in amino acids: CSVVLLAGTYEQYF. CDR3 DNA: TGCAGCGTTGTTTTACTAGCGGGGACCTACGAGCAGTACTTC.

This chain joins TRBV6-6 and TRBJ2-7; D may be TRBD1 or TRBD2 (6 bases each). This CDR3 comprises 13 residues. Trimming took 11 bases from V and 2 from J, leaving 16 bases between them. CDR1 is MNHNY and CDR2 is SVGAGI in the germline V gene (reference sequence). This CDR3 is CASGAGITYEQYF. CDR3 sequence (DNA): TGTGCCTCGGGGGCCGGAATTACCTACGAGCAGTACTTC.

The chain is built from TRBV7-2 and TRBJ2-1, with D maybe TRBD1 (6 bases). The CDR3 runs to 16 residues. Trimming left V 1 base short and J 0 bases short, with 10 bases between. Germline lookup yields CDR1 SGHTA and CDR2 FQGNSA. The CDR3, as DNA: TGTGCCAGCAGCTTAGAGGGGGTGAGCTCCTACAATGAGCAGTTCTTC. Translated, it gives CASSLEGVSSYNEQFF.